The clone carrying this T cell receptor beta chain was observed a single time. Its antigen is undetermined. The sample belongs to a study of T cell responses to AZD1222 COVID-19 vaccine. Per the germline V gene, CDR1 is MDHEN and CDR2 is SYDVKM. Trimming took 6 bases from V and 7 from J, leaving 13 bases between them. The CDR3 totals 13 residues. Repertoires were generated with immunoSEQ multiplex PCR, while TCRdb's copy carries only in-frame clones and drops some. The repertoire has 45,000 to 55,000 clones, 65% to 90% of them found once; the top ten carry less than 9%. General study results and limits: Seropositivity was recorded at baseline in only 6 or 7 AZD1222 recipients. Most donors were white British, females outnumbered males, and clonal diversity was possibly underestimated.

The sequencing used peripheral blood, collected 28 days after the second AZD1222 dose. The V gene is TRBV28, the J gene TRBJ2-1; D is possibly TRBD1 or TRBD2 (5 bases each). This receptor was identified in an adult who received the AZD1222 COVID-19 vaccine. The CDR3 reads CASSAQRGNEQFF. CDR3 nucleotides: TGTGCCAGCAGCGCCCAGAGGGGAAATGAGCAGTTCTTC.